A selection of T cell receptor beta chains follows, all from one sample in a study of a mutant IDH1 vaccine in newly diagnosed glioma. Profiled with immunoSEQ multiplex PCR; TCRdb holds only in-frame clones, not every one. The repertoire holds about 25,000 clones, with 77% as singletons. These receptors' antigens are unknown. The material sequenced was PBMCs, taken from a glioma patient whose treatment included an IDH1 peptide vaccine. The source of these receptors is a man aged 35-49 years with glioma. CDR3s include the opening cysteine and the closing phenylalanine or tryptophan. D genes are given only for firm matches. Part of the rows lack a size; the others show once, few, many or a class for expanded clones.

>TRBJ2-3|.|TRBD1|TRBV5-1
TGCGCCAGCAGCTCGACAGGGAGCACAGATACGCAGTATTTT
CASSSTGSTDTQYF
>TRBJ2-1|few|TRBD2|TRBV10-2
TGCGCCAGCAGTGGGGGGTTTAGCGGGACCTCCTACAATGAGCAGTTCTTC
CASSGGFSGTSYNEQFF
>TRBJ1-3|.|.|TRBV11-3
TGTGCCAGCAGCTTTAGAAACACCATATATTTT
CASSFRNTIYF
>TRBJ2-6|few|.|TRBV14
TGTGCCAGCAGCCGAGCCTCTGGGGCCAACGTCCTGACTTTC
CASSRASGANVLTF
>TRBJ2-7|.|.|TRBV2
TGTGCCAGCAGAGCACCTCTCAACTACGAGCAGTACTTC
CASRAPLNYEQYF
>TRBJ1-2|few|.|TRBV6-6
TGTGCCAGCAGTTCCCAACAGAAAACTAACTATGGCTACACCTTC
CASSSQQKTNYGYTF
>TRBJ2-3|.|.|TRBV18
TGTGCCAGCACACCGGGGATTAGCACAGATACGCAGTATTTT
CASTPGISTDTQYF
>TRBJ2-2|.|.|TRBV4-3
TGCGCCAGCAGCCGGACGTGGGTTACCGGGGAGCTGTTTTTT
CASSRTWVTGELFF
>TRBJ1-2|.|.|TRBV7-9
TGTGCCAGCAGCTTACAGGAGAACTATGGCTACACCTTC
CASSLQENYGYTF
>TRBJ1-1|once|TRBD1|TRBV19
TGTGCCAGTAGGGTCGCAGGGGGGGACACTGAAGCTTTCTTT
CASRVAGGDTEAFF
>TRBJ1-1|few|.|TRBV25-1
TGTGCCAGCAGTGAGTACAGTTTATCGACTGAAGCTTTCTTT
CASSEYSLSTEAFF
>TRBJ1-5|.|.|TRBV30
TGTGCCTGGAGTAGGGGTAACGATCAGCCCCAGCATTTT
CAWSRGNDQPQHF
>TRBJ1-2|.|TRBD1|TRBV29-1
TGCAGCGTTGAAGGTGTCAGGGGGGGTGGCTACACCTTC
CSVEGVRGGGYTF
>TRBJ2-1|.|TRBD2|TRBV7-6
TGTGCCAGCAGCTCTCCCGAGGGCGGGAGCTTAGATGAGCAGTTCTTC
CASSSPEGGSLDEQFF
>TRBJ2-7|.|.|TRBV19
TGTGCCAGTAGTATGGGAGAACAGCCTAATACCTACGAGCAGTACTTC
CASSMGEQPNTYEQYF
>TRBJ1-5|.|TRBD1|TRBV7-2
TGTGCCAGCAGCTTAGGCCCTTCGACAGGGGGCGGGAACCAGCCCCAGCATTTT
CASSLGPSTGGGNQPQHF
>TRBJ2-5|.|.|TRBV7-2
TGTGCCAGCAGCTTAAATATAGTCGGGGGCGAGACCCAGTACTTC
CASSLNIVGGETQYF
>TRBJ2-6|.|.|TRBV18
TGTGCCAGCTCACCTTTAGCCAGAATCTCTGGGGCCAACGTCCTGACTTTC
CASSPLARISGANVLTF
>TRBJ2-1|.|TRBD2|TRBV2
TGTGCCAGCAGGGGGACTAGCGGGAGGAATGAGCAGTTCTTC
CASRGTSGRNEQFF
>TRBJ2-3|.|TRBD2|TRBV4-3
TGCGCCAGCAGCCAAGGGACCTATATAGCGGGAAGGAGCACAGATACGCAGTATTTT
CASSQGTYIAGRSTDTQYF
>TRBJ1-1|.|.|TRBV5-1
TGCGCCAGCAGCGGGACGGTGGGCACTGAAGCTTTCTTT
CASSGTVGTEAFF
>TRBJ2-5|once|TRBD2|TRBV27
TGTGCCAGCAGTCCCCCGAGTAGCGGGAGGAGGCACTTC
CASSPPSSGRRHF
>TRBJ2-4|.|.|TRBV19
TGTGCCAGTATCGACAGTTTAGCCAAAAACATTCAGTACTTC
CASIDSLAKNIQYF
>TRBJ1-2|.|.|TRBV18
TGTGCCAGCTCACCCCCCCCAGGGCAAGGCTATGGCTACACCTTC
CASSPPPGQGYGYTF
>TRBJ1-2|.|.|TRBV30
TGTGCCTGGAGTCCAGCGAGAGATGGCTACACCTTC
CAWSPARDGYTF
>TRBJ1-1|few|.|TRBV7-9
TGTGCCAGCAGCCCCGGGGGCCAAGCTTTCTTT
CASSPGGQAFF